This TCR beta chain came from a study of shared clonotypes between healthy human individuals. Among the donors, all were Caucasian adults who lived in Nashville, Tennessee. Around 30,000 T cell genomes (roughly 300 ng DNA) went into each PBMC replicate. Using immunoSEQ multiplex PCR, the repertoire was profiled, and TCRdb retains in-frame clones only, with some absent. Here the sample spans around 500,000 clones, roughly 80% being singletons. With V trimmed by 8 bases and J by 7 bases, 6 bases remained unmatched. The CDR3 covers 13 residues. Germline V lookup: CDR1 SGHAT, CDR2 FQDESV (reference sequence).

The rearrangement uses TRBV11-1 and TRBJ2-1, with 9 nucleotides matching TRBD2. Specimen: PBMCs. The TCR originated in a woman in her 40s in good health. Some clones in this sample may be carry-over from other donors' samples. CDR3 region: CASRGLAWNEQFF. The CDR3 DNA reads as TGTGCCAGCCGGGGACTAGCCTGGAATGAGCAGTTCTTC.